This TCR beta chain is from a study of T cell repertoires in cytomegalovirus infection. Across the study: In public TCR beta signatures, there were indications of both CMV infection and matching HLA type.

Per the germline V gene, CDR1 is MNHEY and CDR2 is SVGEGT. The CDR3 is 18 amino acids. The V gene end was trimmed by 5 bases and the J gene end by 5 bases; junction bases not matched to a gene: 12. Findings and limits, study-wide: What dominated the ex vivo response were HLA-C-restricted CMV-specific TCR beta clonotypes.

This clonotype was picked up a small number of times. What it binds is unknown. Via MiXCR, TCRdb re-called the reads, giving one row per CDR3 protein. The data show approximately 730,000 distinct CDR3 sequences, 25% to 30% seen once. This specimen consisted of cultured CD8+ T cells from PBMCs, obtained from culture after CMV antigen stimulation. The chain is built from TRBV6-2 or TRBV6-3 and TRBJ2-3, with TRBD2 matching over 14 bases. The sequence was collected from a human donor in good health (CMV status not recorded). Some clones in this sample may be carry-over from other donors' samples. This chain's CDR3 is CASSGQWTSGGFQDTQYF. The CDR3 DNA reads TGTGCCAGCAGTGGGCAGTGGACTAGCGGGGGGTTCCAAGATACGCAGTATTTT.